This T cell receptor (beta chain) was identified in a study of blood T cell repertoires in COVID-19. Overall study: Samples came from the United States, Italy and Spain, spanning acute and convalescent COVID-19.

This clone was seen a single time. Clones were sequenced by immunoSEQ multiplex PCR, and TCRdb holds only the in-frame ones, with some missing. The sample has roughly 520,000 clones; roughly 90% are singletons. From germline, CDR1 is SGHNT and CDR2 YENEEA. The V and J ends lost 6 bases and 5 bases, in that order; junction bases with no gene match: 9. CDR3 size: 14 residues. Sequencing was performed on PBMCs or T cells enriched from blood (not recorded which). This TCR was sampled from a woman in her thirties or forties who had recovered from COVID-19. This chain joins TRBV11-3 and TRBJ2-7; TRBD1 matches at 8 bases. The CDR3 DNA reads TGTGCCAGCAGGGACAGGGTTTCAGGGGACGAGCAGTACTTC. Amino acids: CASRDRVSGDEQYF.